The source of this T cell receptor beta chain is a study of blood T cell repertoires in COVID-19. The wider study: There were acute and convalescent COVID-19 samples, and they came from the United States, Italy and Spain. PBMCs, B-cell-depleted T cells, or T cells provided the cDNA or gDNA that made up the material.

Original methodology: Researchers report that nucleated cell counts were estimated from reference gene primer amplification. Libraries were prepared by immunoSEQ multiplex PCR; TCRdb keeps only in-frame clonotypes and omits some of them. The D gene and trimming were derived from the DNA, and the V and J assignments and clone size from that table. The sample carries 70,000 to 95,000 clones, about 80% recorded once. This clone is a singleton in its sample. Germline CDR1 SGHAT, CDR2 FQNNGV. This CDR3 has 16 residues. Trimming removed 0 bases from V and 6 bases from J, with 18 bases in between. J is TRBJ2-7 and V is TRBV11-2; D might be TRBD2 (6 bases). Material: peripheral blood. The origin of this receptor is a human donor in a cohort sampled during active COVID-19. The CDR3 loop is CASSLDPGRRRPEQYF. The DNA of the CDR3 is TGTGCCAGCAGCTTAGATCCGGGGAGGAGAAGACCCGAGCAGTACTTC.